These 23 T cell receptor beta chains were all obtained from the same sample, sequenced in a study of naive and memory T cell subsets listed by TCRdb under 2017. The library was generated by UMI-ligation and nested PCR. TCRdb records Illumina MiSeq as the sequencer. The beta constant-region primer was an equimolar mix of two oligonucleotides covering both TRBC1 and TRBC2. Starting from the raw public reads, TCRdb applied fastp trimming at Q25, assembled clones with MiXCR and retained in-frame beta chains. A single entry per CDR3 protein holds the most common genes and DNA from its merged rows. Recorded for this sample are 32,000 or so distinct CDR3 sequences; about an eighth of them occurred a single time. Approximately 20% of the sample is held by the ten biggest clonotypes. The sequenced material came from effector memory CD4+ T cells from blood. Taken with the paper, the label for cell subset or site translates to: effector memory, CD45RA- CD27-. These receptors all stem from a human donor in good health.

The rearrangement links TRBV7-9 to TRBJ2-7; D unclear. This CDR3 comprises 14 residues. V lost 1 base to trimming and J lost 4 bases, with 11 bases between them. Germline V gene data show CDR1 as SEHNR and CDR2 as FQNEAQ (reference sequence). This CDR3 reads CASSLGPGRYEQYF. The DNA of the CDR3 is TGTGCCAGCAGCTTAGGACCGGGCCGGTACGAGCAGTACTTC.

This clonotype was seen many times. The rearrangement links TRBV20-1 to TRBJ2-6; D remains ambiguous. V gave up 6 bases and J gave up 1 base, with 10 bases separating them. Germline assignment: CDR1 DFQATT and CDR2 SNEGSKA (reference sequence). This CDR3 is 14 amino acids long. CDR3 sequence: CSAVRYSGANVLTF. The CDR3 DNA sequence: TGCAGTGCCGTTCGCTATTCTGGGGCCAACGTCCTGACTTTC.

This clonotype was seen many times. The chain employs TRBV3-1 and TRBJ2-3, with TRBD2 identical over 8 bases. This CDR3 contains 16 residues. Germline CDR1 LGHDT, CDR2 YNNKEL (reference sequence). J lost 3 bases, V lost 2 bases, and 7 bases had no gene match. The CDR3 loop reads CASSQRGSGITDTQYF. The CDR3 DNA reads TGTGCCAGCAGCCAACGCGGTAGCGGGATTACAGATACGCAGTATTTT.

The chain has TRBV11-2 and TRBJ1-2; tentative D call: TRBD1 (6 bases). The CDR3 covers 12 residues. V gave up 6 bases and J gave up 3 bases, with 8 bases separating them. Looked up from germline, CDR1 is SGHAT and CDR2 is FQNNGV. CDR3 amino acids: CASSKGDYGYTF. The CDR3 DNA reads as TGTGCCAGCAGTAAGGGGGACTATGGCTACACCTTC. Using reference TRBV11-2 and TRBJ1-2 for the parts outside the CDR3, the full variable domain is EAGVAQSPRYKIIEKRQSVAFWCNPISGHATLYWYQQILGQGPKLLIQFQNNGVVDDSQLPKDRFSAERLKGVDSTLKIQPAKLEDSAVYLCASSKGDYGYTFGSGTRLTVV.

This chain connects TRBV14 to TRBJ2-7; D is unclear. CDR1 is SGHDN and CDR2 is FVKESK in the germline V gene. The CDR3 runs 11 residues. V lost 4 bases and J 2 bases, leaving 3 bases between the germline ends. The CDR3 loop reads CASSRAYEQYF. CDR3 sequence (DNA): TGTGCCAGCAGCCGAGCCTACGAGCAGTACTTC.

The chain is built from TRBV20-1 and TRBJ2-4; perhaps TRBD2 as D (6 bases). The germline CDR1 and CDR2 sequences are DFQATT and SNEGSKA (reference sequence). The CDR3 sequence is 13 residues long. Deletions cut 3 bases from V and 3 bases from J, with 9 bases between. The CDR3 DNA reads as TGCAGTGCTAGTGAGGGAGGCAAAAACATTCAGTACTTC. It translates to CSASEGGKNIQYF.

This clonotype turned up a few times. A much larger clone differs by one base, so this may be a read error. The rearrangement joins TRBV7-2 to TRBJ1-5; D perhaps matches TRBD1 (6 bases). The germline V gene has CDR1 SGHTA and CDR2 FQGNSA. The V end was cut by 4 bases, the J end by 2 bases, with 30 bases between. The CDR3 loop spans 21 amino acids. This chain's CDR3 is CASSSTPISRQDGGGNQPQHF. CDR3 DNA: TGTGCCAGCAGCTCCACACCGATTTCCCGACAGGACGGTGGGGGCAATCAGCCCCAGCATTTT. Full variable domain (remainder filled in from reference TRBV7-2 and TRBJ1-5): GAGVSQSPSNKVTEKGKDVELRCDPISGHTALYWYRQSLGQGLEFLIYFQGNSAPDKSGLPSDRFSAERTGGSVSTLTIQRTQQEDSAVYLCASSSTPISRQDGGGNQPQHFGDGTRLSIL.

There are a few counts of this clonotype. The chain is built from TRBV11-2 and TRBJ2-7, with D perhaps being TRBD1 or TRBD2 (5 bases each). CDR1 is SGHAT, CDR2 FQNNGV, per germline. The CDR3 loop spans 14 amino acids. Trimming cost V 2 bases and J 0 bases, with 8 bases left between them. CDR3: CASSLWGTSYEQYF. As DNA, the CDR3 is TGTGCCAGCAGCTTATGGGGGACCTCCTACGAGCAGTACTTC.

At least ten counts were recorded for this clonotype. V and J are TRBV5-1 and TRBJ2-7; maybe TRBD1 (5 bases). The CDR3 is 12 residues long. V lost 1 base and J lost 4, with 6 bases in between. The germline V gene has CDR1 SGHRS and CDR2 YFSETQ. CDR3 sequence (DNA): TGCGCCAGCAGCTTGCAGGGTTACGAGCAGTACTTC. Amino acid sequence: CASSLQGYEQYF.

This clonotype was observed many times. CDR3 sequence (DNA): TGCAGTGCTAGTAATAGCGGGGCCGCCTACGAGCAGTACTTC. This codes for CSASNSGAAYEQYF. V and J are TRBV20-1 and TRBJ2-7; 8 bases are a match to TRBD2. The CDR3 consists of 14 residues. Germline lookup yields CDR1 DFQATT and CDR2 SNEGSKA (reference sequence). V shed 3 bases, J shed 2 bases, and the junction held 6 bases outside the gene matches.

This clonotype was counted between two and nine times. CDR3 nucleotide sequence: TGTGCCAGCAGTTTAAGCGGGATAAACACCGGGGAGCTGTTTTTT. Its protein is CASSLSGINTGELFF. V gene TRBV12-3 or TRBV12-4 combines with J gene TRBJ2-2, with TRBD2 identical over 7 bases. The CDR3 runs 15 residues. V lost 2 bases, J lost 2 bases, and 2 bases stayed unmatched.

J is TRBJ1-2 and V is TRBV12-3 or TRBV12-4, with D maybe TRBD1 (5 bases). Deletions cut 3 bases from V and 7 bases from J, with 12 bases between. The CDR3 is made up of 13 amino acids. DNA for the CDR3: TGTGCCAGCAGTTTCATGGGGGTTGTTGGCTACACCTTC. This gives the protein CASSFMGVVGYTF.

This clonotype is medium-sized (0.01 to 0.1%). This chain joins TRBV5-6 and TRBJ2-1; D is unresolved. This CDR3 comprises 13 residues. Deletions cut 3 bases from V and 9 bases from J, with 13 bases between. Germline-derived CDR1 and CDR2 are SGHDT and YYEEEE. CDR3 nucleotide sequence: TGTGCCAGCAGCTACCTCCTAAACACTGAGCAGTTCTTC. This encodes CASSYLLNTEQFF.

This clonotype has at least ten counts. This chain connects TRBV20-1 to TRBJ2-3, with D perhaps matching TRBD2 (5 bases). V was shortened by 0 bases and J by 5 bases, with 15 bases between the two germline ends. Per the germline V gene, CDR1 is DFQATT and CDR2 is SNEGSKA (reference sequence). The CDR3 is 15 residues long. The CDR3 nucleotides are TGCAGTGCTAGAGATTCTCGGGGAATGAGAGATACGCAGTATTTT. This codes for CSARDSRGMRDTQYF.

This clonotype turned up a few times. The chain combines TRBV3-2 with TRBJ2-5; TRBD2 is the table's D call and was not checked against the DNA. TRBV3-2 is assigned pseudogene status. The CDR3 runs 15 residues. CDR3 sequence: CASSRGRAGEETQYF. The CDR3 bases are TGTGCCAGCAGCCGGGGACGAGCGGGAGAAGAGACCCAGTACTTC.

CDR3: CASSQFDRGFGTDTQYF. Here the CDR3 DNA reads TGTGCCAGCAGCCAATTCGACAGGGGATTTGGCACAGATACGCAGTATTTT. The chain couples TRBV14 to TRBJ2-3; TRBD1 aligns across 8 bases. After removal of 2 bases from V and 1 base from J, the junction contained 8 bases not matched to a gene. In germline, CDR1 is SGHDN, CDR2 FVKESK. The CDR3 contains 17 residues.

J is TRBJ2-5 and V is TRBV20-1; the D is unclear. Germline V CDR1 and CDR2: DFQATT, SNEGSKA (reference sequence). Trimming took 1 base from V and 1 from J, leaving 4 bases between them. This CDR3 contains 12 residues. The CDR3: CSARVFQETQYF. CDR3 nucleotides: TGCAGTGCTAGAGTCTTCCAAGAGACCCAGTACTTC.

CDR3 sequence: CASSPSRDMLYGYTF. The CDR3 DNA reads TGTGCCAGCTCACCCTCCAGGGACATGCTCTATGGCTACACCTTC. The V gene is TRBV18, the J gene TRBJ1-2; TRBD1 might be the D (6 bases). Germline CDR1 reads KGHSH; CDR2 reads LQKENI. Trimming removed 3 bases from V and 4 bases from J, with 15 bases in between. The CDR3 has 15 amino acids.

This clonotype appeared many times. The chain links TRBV11-3 to TRBJ2-2; D not certain. This CDR3 spans 11 amino acids. The germline V gene has CDR1 SGHNT and CDR2 YENEEA. V was pared by 3 bases and J by 8 bases, with 4 bases between. CDR3 DNA sequence: TGTGCCAGCAGCTTTTTGGGGGAGCTGTTTTTT. Residues: CASSFLGELFF.

The chain employs TRBV19 and TRBJ2-7; 8 bases line up with TRBD1. Trimming removed 4 bases from V and 3 bases from J; junction bases left unmatched: 5. This CDR3 has 14 amino acids. Germline V gene sequence: CDR1 LNHDA, CDR2 SQIVND (reference sequence). The CDR3, as DNA: TGTGCCAGTAGTAGCAGGGGGCAGATCTACGAGCAGTACTTC. Encoded protein: CASSSRGQIYEQYF.

The sample holds a few counts of this clonotype. The J gene is TRBJ1-5, the V gene TRBV2; a weak D match, TRBD1 (5 bases). This CDR3 has 15 amino acids. Trimming left V 6 bases short and J 2 bases short, with 14 bases between. CDR1 is SNHLY, CDR2 FYNNEI, per germline. CDR3 nucleotide sequence: TGTGCCAGCAGCCTCCGGACACTCGGCAATCAGCCCCAGCATTTT. This encodes CASSLRTLGNQPQHF.

The genes are TRBV5-4 and TRBJ2-1; 13 bases agree with TRBD2. The CDR3 runs to 16 residues. Trimming removed 0 bases from V and 7 bases from J; junction bases left unmatched: 4. Germline V gene lookup returns CDR1 SGHNT and CDR2 YYREEE (reference sequence). The CDR3 region has the DNA TGTGCCAGCAGCTTGGCCGGGACTAGCGGGACTAATGAGCAGTTCTTC. This translates into CASSLAGTSGTNEQFF.

This chain uses TRBV10-3 with TRBJ1-2; 7 nucleotides align to TRBD1. This CDR3 is built from 16 residues. Germline-derived CDR1 and CDR2 are ENHRY and SYGVKD. V gave up 4 bases and J gave up 4 bases; unmatched junction bases: 12. The DNA for the CDR3 is TGTGCCATCAGTGGGAAAGACAGGGTTAGGTCCTATGGCTACACCTTC. Amino acid sequence: CAISGKDRVRSYGYTF.